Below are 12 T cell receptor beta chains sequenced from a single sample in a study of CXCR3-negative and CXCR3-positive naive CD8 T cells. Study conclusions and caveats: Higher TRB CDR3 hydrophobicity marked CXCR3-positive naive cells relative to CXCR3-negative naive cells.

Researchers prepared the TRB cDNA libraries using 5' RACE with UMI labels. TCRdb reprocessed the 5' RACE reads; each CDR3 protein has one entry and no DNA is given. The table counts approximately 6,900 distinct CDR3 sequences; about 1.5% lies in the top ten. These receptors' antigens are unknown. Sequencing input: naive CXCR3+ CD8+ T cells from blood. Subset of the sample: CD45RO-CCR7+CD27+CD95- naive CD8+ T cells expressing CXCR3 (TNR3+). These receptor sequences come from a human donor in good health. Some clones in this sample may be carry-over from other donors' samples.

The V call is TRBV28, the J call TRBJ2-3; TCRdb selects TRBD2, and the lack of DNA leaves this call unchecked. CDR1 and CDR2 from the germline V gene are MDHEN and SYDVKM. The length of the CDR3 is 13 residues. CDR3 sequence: CASSLSRADTQYF.

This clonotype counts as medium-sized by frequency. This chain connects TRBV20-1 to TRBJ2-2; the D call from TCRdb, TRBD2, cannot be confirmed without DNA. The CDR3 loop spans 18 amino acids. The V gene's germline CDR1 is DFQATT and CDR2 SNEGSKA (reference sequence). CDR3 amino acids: CSAREGKQRDRFTGELFF.

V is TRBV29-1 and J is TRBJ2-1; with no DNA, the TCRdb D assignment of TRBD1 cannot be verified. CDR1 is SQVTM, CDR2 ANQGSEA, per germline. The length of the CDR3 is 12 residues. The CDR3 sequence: CSGRQGYNEQFF.

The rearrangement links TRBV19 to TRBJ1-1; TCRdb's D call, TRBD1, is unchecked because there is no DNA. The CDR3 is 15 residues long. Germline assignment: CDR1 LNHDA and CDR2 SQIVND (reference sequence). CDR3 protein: CASSMTGQGYAEAFF. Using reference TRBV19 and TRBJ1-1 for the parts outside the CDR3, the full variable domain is DGGITQSPKYLFRKEGQNVTLSCEQNLNHDAMYWYRQDPGQGLRLIYYSQIVNDFQKGDIAEGYSVSREKKESFPLTVTSAQKNPTAFYLCASSMTGQGYAEAFFGQGTRLTVV.

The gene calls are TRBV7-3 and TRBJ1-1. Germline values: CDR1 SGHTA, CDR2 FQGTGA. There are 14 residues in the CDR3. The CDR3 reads CASSLVYPNTEAFF. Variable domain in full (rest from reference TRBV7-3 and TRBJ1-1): GAGVSQTPSNKVTEKGKYVELRCDPISGHTALYWYRQSLGQGPEFLIYFQGTGAADDSGLPNDRFFAVRPEGSVSTLKIQRTERGDSAVYLCASSLVYPNTEAFFGQGTRLTVV.

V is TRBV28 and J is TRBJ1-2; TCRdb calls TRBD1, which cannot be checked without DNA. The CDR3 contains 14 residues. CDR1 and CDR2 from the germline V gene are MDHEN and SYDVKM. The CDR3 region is CASSPDRFFYGYTF.

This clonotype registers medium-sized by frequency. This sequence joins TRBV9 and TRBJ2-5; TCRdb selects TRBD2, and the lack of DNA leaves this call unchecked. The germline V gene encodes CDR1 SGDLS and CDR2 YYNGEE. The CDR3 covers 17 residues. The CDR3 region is CASSTGTSGRKQETQYF.

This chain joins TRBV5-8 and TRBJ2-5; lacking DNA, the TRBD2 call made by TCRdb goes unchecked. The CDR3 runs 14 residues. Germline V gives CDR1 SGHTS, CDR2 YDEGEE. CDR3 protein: CASSSLAGEETQYF. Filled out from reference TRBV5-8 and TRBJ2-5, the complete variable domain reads EAGVTQSPTHLIKTRGQQATLRCSPISGHTSVYWYQQALGLGLQFLLWYDEGEERNRGNFPPRFSGRQFPNYSSELNVNALELEDSALYLCASSSLAGEETQYFGPGTRLLVL.

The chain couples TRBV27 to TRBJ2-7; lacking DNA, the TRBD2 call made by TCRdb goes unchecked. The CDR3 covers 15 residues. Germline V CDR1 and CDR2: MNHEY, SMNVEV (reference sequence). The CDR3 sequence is CALAGTSGSRHEQYF.

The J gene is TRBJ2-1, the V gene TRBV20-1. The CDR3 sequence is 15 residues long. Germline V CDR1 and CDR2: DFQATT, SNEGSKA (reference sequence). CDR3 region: CSASTKTYSYNEQFF.

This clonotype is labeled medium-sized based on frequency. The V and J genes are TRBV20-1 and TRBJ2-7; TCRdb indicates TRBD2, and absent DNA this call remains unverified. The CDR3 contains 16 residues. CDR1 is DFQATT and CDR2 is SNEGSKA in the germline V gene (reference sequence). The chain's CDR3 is CSARDIAGGWSYEQYF.

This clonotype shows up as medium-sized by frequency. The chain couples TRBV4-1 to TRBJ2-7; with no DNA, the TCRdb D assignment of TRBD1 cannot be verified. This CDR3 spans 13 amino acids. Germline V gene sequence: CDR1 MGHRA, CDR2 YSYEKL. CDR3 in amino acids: CASSSQGAGEQYF.